This is a list of T cell receptor beta chains from one sample in a study of blood T cell repertoires in COVID-19. TCRdb keeps only in-frame clones here, not all; method: immunoSEQ multiplex PCR. This table has about 74,000 clones, 78% appearing once. What was sequenced was peripheral blood. The receptor source for this set is a human donor in a cohort sampled during active COVID-19. Each CDR3 is given with its conserved first and last residue. A D gene is named only where the DNA matches it firmly. The listing skips clone size in some rows; elsewhere it reads once, few, many or a size class.

-	TRBV28	TRBJ1-2	-	CASSLGQTYGYTF	TGTGCCAGCAGTCTCGGACAGACCTATGGCTACACCTTC
-	TRBV9	TRBJ2-6	TRBD1	CASSFGTGSNRANVLTF	TGTGCCAGCAGCTTCGGGACAGGAAGTAACCGGGCCAACGTCCTGACTTTC
-	TRBV27	TRBJ2-1	TRBD2	CASSLSPPGLVENEQFF	TGTGCCAGCAGTTTATCCCCCCCGGGACTAGTTGAAAATGAGCAGTTCTTC
few	TRBV2	TRBJ1-6	-	CASRPDSGNSPLHF	TGTGCCAGCAGGCCAGATTCAGGGAATTCACCCCTCCACTTT
-	TRBV6-2/TRBV6-3	TRBJ2-4	TRBD1	CASSYYRGDKNIQYF	TGTGCCAGCAGTTACTACAGGGGAGACAAAAACATTCAGTACTTC
-	TRBV10-2	TRBJ1-1	-	CASRTGYTEAFF	TGCGCCAGCAGAACAGGGTACACTGAAGCTTTCTTT
-	TRBV5-1	TRBJ2-7	-	CASSTTAGSYEQYF	TGCGCCAGCAGCACAACAGCCGGATCCTACGAGCAGTACTTC
-	TRBV15	TRBJ2-1	TRBD2	CATSREASGIIYNEQFF	TGTGCCACCAGCAGAGAGGCTAGCGGGATTATCTACAATGAGCAGTTCTTC
-	TRBV7-8	TRBJ2-7	-	CASSSDLGYSYEQYF	TGTGCCAGCAGCTCCGATCTAGGCTACTCCTACGAGCAGTACTTC
-	TRBV2	TRBJ2-3	TRBD2	CASSPQGGSGTTDTQYF	TGTGCCAGCAGTCCCCAAGGGGGTAGCGGGACCACAGATACGCAGTATTTT
-	TRBV27	TRBJ1-2	-	CASSSTAGGYTF	TGTGCCAGCAGTTCGACCGCGGGTGGCTACACCTTC
-	TRBV6-6	TRBJ2-1	-	CASSYQGDSFQNEQFF	TGTGCCAGCAGTTACCAGGGCGACTCCTTCCAGAATGAGCAGTTCTTC
once	TRBV12-3/TRBV12-4	TRBJ1-2	-	CASSSVWTGGYTF	TGTGCCAGCAGTTCTGTTTGGACGGGAGGCTACACCTTC
-	TRBV5-1	TRBJ1-4	-	CASSGDGNEKLFF	TGCGCCAGCAGTGGAGACGGTAATGAAAAACTGTTTTTT
-	TRBV2	TRBJ2-3	-	CASGREAGSTDTQYF	TGTGCCAGCGGACGTGAAGCGGGTAGCACAGATACGCAGTATTTT
-	TRBV19	TRBJ2-3	-	CASSIGASSDTQYF	TGTGCCAGTAGTATAGGGGCTAGCTCAGATACGCAGTATTTT
-	TRBV3-1/TRBV3-2	TRBJ2-6	TRBD1	CASSQGTRQGVPGANVLTF	TGTGCCAGCAGCCAAGGGACCCGACAGGGGGTCCCTGGGGCCAACGTCCTGACTTTC